The clone carrying this T cell receptor beta chain was counted ten times or more. What it binds is not known. V was cut by 5 bases and J by 1 base, with 11 bases left in between. The germline V gene encodes CDR1 DFQATT and CDR2 SNEGSKA (reference sequence). This CDR3 is 13 amino acids long. This specimen comes from a study of CD8+CD57+ T cells in acquired aplastic anemia. Overall study: The average for DNA from sorted CD4+ and CD8+ cells was 3.2 ug.

Findings and limits, study-wide: Overlapping CD8+ CDR3 repertoires of patients and controls contained roughly 27 shared sequences.

Genomic DNA acted as the template from which TCR beta VDJ combination and CDR3 sequence profiling were carried out. TCRdb re-derived calls from the reads in MiXCR, one entry per CDR3 protein. Among approximately 380,000 distinct CDR3 sequences listed, roughly 68% were seen once. Sequenced material: sorted CD4+, CD8+, or CD8+CD57+ T cells (not recorded which) from PBMCs. The clonotype originates from a human donor in good health, serving as a control. The genes are TRBV20-1 and TRBJ1-2; no clear D. In nucleotides, the CDR3 is TGCAGTGCTGGGCGGACGGTTAACTATGGCTACACCTTC. Protein: CSAGRTVNYGYTF.